The 25 T cell receptor beta chains given below trace back to one sample, sequenced in a study of blood T cell repertoires in COVID-19. Assay: immunoSEQ multiplex PCR; the TCRdb copy retains only in-frame clones and omits some. The sample comprises around 200,000 clones, approximately 85% of which are singletons, and 4.5% to 5% rests with the top ten. The sequencing sample was made of peripheral blood. The receptors stem from an elderly woman with acute or convalescent COVID-19.

The rearrangement links TRBV27 to TRBJ1-2; unclear D gene. With 2 bases removed from V and 5 bases from J, the gap between germline ends came to 9 bases. Germline V lookup: CDR1 MNHEY, CDR2 SMNVEV (reference sequence). The CDR3 sequence is 13 residues long. In DNA, the CDR3 is TGTGCCAGCAGTTTAGGAGGGAATTATGGCTACACCTTC. Translation: CASSLGGNYGYTF.

The chain is built from TRBV5-1 and TRBJ1-2; D is possibly TRBD1 (6 bases). Trimming took off 1 base at V and 3 bases at J, with 10 bases between the two ends. The CDR3 runs to 14 residues. Germline V gene data show CDR1 as SGHRS and CDR2 as YFSETQ. The CDR3 region is CASSLRGADYGYTF. The CDR3 bases are TGCGCCAGCAGCTTGCGGGGGGCGGACTATGGCTACACCTTC. Full variable domain (missing parts from reference TRBV5-1 and TRBJ1-2): KAGVTQTPRYLIKTRGQQVTLSCSPISGHRSVSWYQQTPGQGLQFLFEYFSETQRNKGNFPGRFSGRQFSNSRSEMNVSTLELGDSALYLCASSLRGADYGYTFGSGTRLTVV.

The count of this clone is one. The rearrangement joins TRBV11-2 to TRBJ1-2; no clear D. Trimming shortened V by 5 bases and J by 2 bases, and 9 bases separated the two germline ends. Looked up from germline, CDR1 is SGHAT and CDR2 is FQNNGV. The CDR3 loop spans 13 amino acids. The CDR3 reads CASSPTENYGYTF. The CDR3 coding sequence is TGTGCCAGCAGCCCAACAGAGAACTATGGCTACACCTTC.

V usage is TRBV20-1 and J usage is TRBJ2-5; 13 positions agree with TRBD2. The CDR3 runs to 17 residues. CDR1 and CDR2 from the germline V gene are DFQATT and SNEGSKA (reference sequence). V dropped 3 bases and J dropped 0; count of bases not matched to a gene: 7. The CDR3, as DNA: TGCAGTGCTAGTGGACTAGCGGGAGTTAGCCACCAAGAGACCCAGTACTTC. It encodes CSASGLAGVSHQETQYF.

The V and J genes are TRBV6-6 and TRBJ2-1, with D possibly matching TRBD2 (6 bases). Per the germline V gene, CDR1 is MNHNY and CDR2 is SVGAGI (reference sequence). With 2 bases removed from V and 9 bases from J, the gap between germline ends came to 8 bases. This CDR3 comprises 12 residues. The CDR3 coding sequence is TGTGCCAGCAGTTACCGGCGGGGTGAGCAGTTCTTC. It codes for CASSYRRGEQFF.

This clone was detected a few times. This rearrangement joins TRBV3-1 (or the pseudogene TRBV3-2) to TRBJ2-3, with TRBD2 as a possible D gene (5 bases). This CDR3 has 15 amino acids. Germline-derived CDR1 and CDR2 are LGHDT and YNNKEL (reference sequence). V lost 1 base, J lost 4 bases, and 12 bases lay in between. The CDR3 nucleotides are TGTGCCAGCAGCCAAGGAACCCGCGGGCCAGATACGCAGTATTTT. As protein: CASSQGTRGPDTQYF.

This clone was observed a single time. This chain joins TRBV6-5 and TRBJ2-7; 7 positions agree with TRBD1. The V gene's germline CDR1 is MNHEY and CDR2 SVGAGI. This CDR3 contains 16 residues. The junction had 8 bases not matched to a gene; V was cut back by 0 bases and J by 3 bases. CDR3 bases: TGTGCCAGCAGTTACTCGACAGGGTTATCACTCTACGAGCAGTACTTC. Its protein is CASSYSTGLSLYEQYF.

As regards this clone: One junction end does not reproduce the germline sequence, and a read error may be involved. CDR3 DNA: TGTGCCAGCACCCAATCGAGGGTACAGTACTTC. Its protein is CASTQSRVQYF. The chain has TRBV3-1 (or the pseudogene TRBV3-2) and TRBJ2-5; the D gene is possibly TRBD2 (5 bases). Germline CDR1 LGHDT, CDR2 YNNKEL (reference sequence). This CDR3 is built from 11 residues.

The J gene is TRBJ1-1, the V gene TRBV18; no firm D call. The V gene's germline CDR1 is KGHSH and CDR2 LQKENI. V gave up 1 base and J gave up 2 bases, with 2 bases separating them. The CDR3 loop spans 12 amino acids. The CDR3 DNA sequence: TGTGCCAGCTCACCACTAAACACTGAAGCTTTCTTT. Amino acid sequence: CASSPLNTEAFF.

The genes are TRBV4-3 and TRBJ2-7; 12 nucleotides line up with TRBD1. V trimming: 0 bases; J trimming: 5 bases; junction bases outside the gene matches: 8. The CDR3 spans 17 residues. CDR1 LGHNA and CDR2 YSLEER come from the germline V gene. The CDR3 reads CASSQDRTGQGAHEQYF. The CDR3 nucleotides are TGCGCCAGCAGCCAAGATAGGACGGGACAGGGGGCCCACGAGCAGTACTTC.

The chain links TRBV11-3 to TRBJ2-7; the D gene is possibly TRBD1 (5 bases). The CDR3 runs 15 residues. Trimming took off 3 bases at V and 2 bases at J, with 14 bases between the two ends. Germline-derived CDR1 and CDR2 are SGHNT and YENEEA. The CDR3: CASSFTTGSTYEQYF. The DNA of the CDR3 is TGTGCCAGCAGCTTTACTACAGGATCTACCTACGAGCAGTACTTC.

The chain links TRBV2 to TRBJ1-4, with 11 bases identical to TRBD1. J gave up 2 bases and V 6 bases, and 2 bases lay outside the gene matches. The length of the CDR3 is 15 residues. The germline CDR1 and CDR2 sequences are SNHLY and FYNNEI. The CDR3 protein is CASSRTGGTNEKLFF. The CDR3 DNA is TGTGCCAGCAGCCGGACAGGGGGCACTAATGAAAAACTGTTTTTT.

The J gene is TRBJ1-5, the V gene TRBV18; D uncertain. The CDR3 has 14 amino acids. V lost 2 bases and J lost 8, with 13 bases in between. Germline CDR1 reads KGHSH; CDR2 reads LQKENI. In nucleotides, the CDR3 is TGTGCCAGCTCACCAGGCACGCGGGGAGAGCCCCAGCATTTT. This encodes CASSPGTRGEPQHF.

This chain joins TRBV18 and TRBJ2-7; 7 bases match TRBD2. The CDR3 covers 15 residues. Germline trimming cut 6 bases from V and 5 bases from J; bases unmatched to any gene: 13. Germline V gene sequence: CDR1 KGHSH, CDR2 LQKENI. CDR3 nucleotide sequence: TGTGCCAGCTCCCCCACCACCGGGACTACGAACGAGCAGTACTTC. Translating gives CASSPTTGTTNEQYF.

This chain joins TRBV6-5 and TRBJ2-2, with D possibly TRBD1 on 6 matching bases. With 6 bases removed from V and 0 bases from J, the gap between germline ends came to 11 bases. Germline V gives CDR1 MNHEY, CDR2 SVGAGI. There are 15 residues in the CDR3. This chain's CDR3 is CASRPGTPNTGELFF. CDR3 DNA: TGTGCCAGCAGACCTGGGACACCGAACACCGGGGAGCTGTTTTTT.

The rearrangement uses TRBV10-2 and TRBJ2-1; D might be TRBD1 (5 bases). V gave up 6 bases and J gave up 7 bases, with 13 bases separating them. CDR1 is WSHSY and CDR2 is SAAADI in the germline V gene. The CDR3 length is 13 residues. The CDR3 DNA reads TGCGCCAGCAGGGGGCAGGTAATAAATGAGCAGTTCTTC. Encoded protein: CASRGQVINEQFF.

This chain connects TRBV7-9 to TRBJ1-4, with TRBD1 identical over 7 bases. V was pared by 5 bases and J by 6 bases, with 6 bases of the junction left unmatched. CDR1 is SEHNR and CDR2 is FQNEAQ in the germline V gene (reference sequence). The CDR3 spans 14 residues. The CDR3 sequence is CASSRTGDHEKLFF. The CDR3 region has the DNA TGTGCCAGCAGCCGGACAGGTGATCATGAAAAACTGTTTTTT.

The genes are TRBV18 and TRBJ2-7; TRBD2 is a possible D gene (6 bases). CDR1 KGHSH and CDR2 LQKENI come from the germline V gene. The CDR3 consists of 13 residues. V was clipped by 5 bases and J by 1 base, with 9 bases between them. The CDR3 protein is CASSIADSYEQYF. The CDR3 nucleotides read TGTGCCAGCTCAATAGCGGATTCCTACGAGCAGTACTTC.

This sequence joins TRBV6-6 and TRBJ1-2; D not resolved. Germline V gene lookup returns CDR1 MNHNY and CDR2 SVGAGI (reference sequence). The CDR3 loop spans 13 amino acids. V lost 6 bases and J lost 6, with 14 bases in between. CDR3 nucleotide sequence: TGTGCCAGCAGGAGCACTACCGGGAATGGCTACACCTTC. Protein: CASRSTTGNGYTF.

This clone has a handful of counts. V is TRBV7-2 and J is TRBJ1-1; possibly TRBD1 for D (5 bases). The ends were cut back, 2 bases at V and 4 bases at J, with 8 bases in the middle. The CDR3 has 13 amino acids. Per germline, CDR1 SGHTA and CDR2 FQGNSA. In DNA form, the CDR3 reads TGTGCCAGCAGCTTACAGGGTTTCACTGAAGCTTTCTTT. Its translation: CASSLQGFTEAFF.

This rearrangement joins TRBV30 to TRBJ2-7, with 14 bases aligning to TRBD2. The CDR3 spans 21 residues. After removal of 4 bases from V and 2 bases from J, the junction contained 22 bases not matched to a gene. Germline lookup yields CDR1 GTSNPN and CDR2 SVGIG (reference sequence). The CDR3 DNA follows: TGTGCCTGGACAAAATCTCCGGGACTAGCGGGAGACCGTCCGTGGACCTACGAGCAGTACTTC. It codes for CAWTKSPGLAGDRPWTYEQYF.

The rearrangement joins TRBV7-2 to TRBJ2-7, with 9 nucleotides matching TRBD2. The CDR3 covers 14 residues. V was pared by 7 bases and J by 0 bases, with 4 bases of the junction left unmatched. Germline assignment: CDR1 SGHTA and CDR2 FQGNSA. CDR3: CASINSGSSYEQYF. The CDR3 DNA follows: TGTGCCAGCATCAATAGCGGGAGCTCCTACGAGCAGTACTTC.

This rearrangement joins TRBV7-9 to TRBJ1-2; D is possibly TRBD1 (6 bases). This CDR3 spans 13 amino acids. The V and J ends lost 6 bases and 5 bases respectively, with 13 bases between them. The germline CDR1 and CDR2 sequences are SEHNR and FQNEAQ (reference sequence). The DNA of the CDR3 is TGTGCCAGCAGTTATTTTCAGGGGTATGGCTACACCTTC. This gives the protein CASSYFQGYGYTF.

The chain joins TRBV19 to TRBJ1-2; D might be TRBD1 (5 bases). The CDR3 totals 12 residues. With 4 bases removed from V and 4 bases from J, the gap between germline ends came to 7 bases. Germline V gene lookup returns CDR1 LNHDA and CDR2 SQIVND (reference sequence). CDR3 bases: TGTGCCAGTAGTACGGACACCTATGGCTACACCTTC. Residues: CASSTDTYGYTF.

The rearrangement uses TRBV6-1 and TRBJ1-4; tentative D call: TRBD1 (6 bases). Germline-derived CDR1 and CDR2 are MNHNS and SASEGT. The CDR3 has 16 residues. Trimming cost V 3 bases and J 5 bases, with 16 bases left between them. The CDR3 protein is CASSDTGLGGNEKLFF. The DNA for the CDR3 is TGTGCCAGCAGTGACACAGGGTTGGGGGGGAATGAAAAACTGTTTTTT.